The 23 T cell receptor beta chains listed next were all sequenced from one sample in a study of Ad26.COV2.S vaccination and SARS-CoV-2 variants (dated by TCRdb to the early 2020s). The treatment or condition label on this specimen signifies: some 20 received Ad26.COV2.S at low or high dose, single or two shots; 5 received placebo; per-sample allocation not given. For vaccine and placebo recipients, the sequenced repertoires came from samples collected on day 63 after the first injection. The library was produced with the immunoSEQ multiplex PCR assay. Imported from immuneACCESS, the table was reduced by TCRdb to in-frame sequences with V and J called. These copies leave out some clones; in studies compared against another copy, an unresolved V gene accounts for under half, and the cause of the remainder is not known. The sample table holds a few hundred thousand clones, of which 80% to 90% were seen once. Together, the top ten hold about 7.4% of the sample.

This material consisted of peripheral blood, taken in a trial of Ad26.COV2.S vaccine versus placebo. All receptors come from a person aged 18-60 years who received the Ad26.COV2.S COVID-19 vaccine or a placebo.

V gene TRBV5-1 combines with J gene TRBJ1-1; maybe TRBD1 (5 bases). Germline values: CDR1 SGHRS, CDR2 YFSETQ. The CDR3 has 15 amino acids. Trimming cost V 4 bases and J 4 bases, with 17 bases left between them. Written as DNA, the CDR3 is TGCGCCAGCAGCCCCCAAGCGGGGGAGGGCACTGAAGCTTTCTTT. Its translation is CASSPQAGEGTEAFF.

The V call is TRBV5-6, the J call TRBJ1-2, with D unresolved. The CDR3 covers 15 residues. In germline, CDR1 is SGHDT, CDR2 YYEEEE. V was clipped by 0 bases and J by 2 bases, with 11 bases between them. For the CDR3, the DNA is TGTGCCAGCAGCTTGGTTCGGGCGGGGAACTATGGCTACACCTTC. It is translated as CASSLVRAGNYGYTF.

The J gene is TRBJ1-6, the V gene TRBV7-2; 7 bases line up with TRBD1. V shed 1 base and J 7 bases; nucleotides not matched to a gene: 4. Per the germline V gene, CDR1 is SGHTA and CDR2 is FQGNSA. CDR3 length: 15 amino acids. This CDR3 reads CASSLGGTENSPLHF. The DNA for the CDR3 is TGTGCCAGCAGCTTAGGGGGGACAGAGAATTCACCCCTCCACTTT.

The genes are TRBV6-5 and TRBJ2-7, with 7 bases aligning to TRBD2. The J segment lost 1 base and the V segment lost 0 bases, leaving 3 bases of the junction unmatched. CDR3 length: 15 amino acids. CDR1 is MNHEY, CDR2 SVGAGI, per germline. The CDR3 here is CASSYSRTSSYEQYF. The DNA for the CDR3 is TGTGCCAGCAGTTACTCTAGGACTAGTTCCTACGAGCAGTACTTC.

This clone was picked up one time. The rearrangement uses TRBV6-5 and TRBJ1-1; 7 bases agree with TRBD1. Germline CDR1 is MNHEY and CDR2 is SVGAGI. V lost 2 bases, J lost 9 bases, and 6 bases stayed unmatched. The CDR3 covers 13 residues. The CDR3 protein is CASSYVGTEQAFF. For the CDR3, the DNA is TGTGCCAGCAGTTACGTTGGGACAGAACAAGCTTTCTTT.

This rearrangement joins TRBV6-4 to TRBJ2-1; 8 bases are a match to TRBD2. Trimming cost V 3 bases and J 2 bases; bases outside gene matches: 6. The CDR3 totals 16 residues. In germline, CDR1 is MRHNA, CDR2 SNTAGT. CDR3 bases: TGTGCCAGCAGTGAAATAGCGGGGTCCACCTACAATGAGCAGTTCTTC. Residues: CASSEIAGSTYNEQFF.

CDR3 coding DNA: TGTGCCAACCTGGCGCCACCGTCCTCTGGAAACACCATATATTTT. Its translation is CANLAPPSSGNTIYF. The genes are TRBV6-5 and TRBJ1-3, with D unresolved. The CDR3 runs 15 residues. Germline CDR1 MNHEY, CDR2 SVGAGI. V lost 10 bases and J lost 0, with 16 bases in between.

The CDR3 bases are TGCGCCAGCAGCCAAGTCCCCCGGGTCCCCTACCTGAGATATCAGCCCCAGCATTTT. This encodes CASSQVPRVPYLRYQPQHF. The chain links TRBV4-1 to TRBJ1-5; D not resolved. With 1 base removed from V and 5 bases from J, the gap between germline ends came to 24 bases. Germline lookup yields CDR1 MGHRA and CDR2 YSYEKL. The CDR3 is 19 residues long.

The chain uses TRBV12-3 or TRBV12-4 and TRBJ1-1; 7 bases fit TRBD1. The ends lost 3 bases at V and 10 bases at J; junction bases unmatched: 5. This CDR3 contains 12 residues. The CDR3 spells CASSLGQGGAFF. CDR3 bases: TGTGCCAGCAGTTTGGGGCAGGGGGGAGCTTTCTTT.

This chain uses TRBV7-9 with TRBJ2-3, with a weak D call TRBD1 (6 bases). Germline CDR1 is SEHNR and CDR2 is FQNEAQ (reference sequence). The CDR3 totals 14 residues. V was pared by 4 bases and J by 8 bases, with 16 bases between. The CDR3 coding sequence is TGTGCCAGCAGCTCCGGACAGCCGCCCGGTACGCAGTATTTT. Translating it yields CASSSGQPPGTQYF.

V usage is TRBV19 and J usage is TRBJ2-6, with D uncertain. V dropped 5 bases and J dropped 0 bases, with 11 bases sitting between them. Germline V gene sequence: CDR1 LNHDA, CDR2 SQIVND (reference sequence). The CDR3 is 16 amino acids. The CDR3 coding sequence is TGTGCCAGTAGTTGGGATGTTGGCTCTGGGGCCAACGTCCTGACTTTC. It codes for CASSWDVGSGANVLTF. The whole variable domain, filled in from reference TRBV19 and TRBJ2-6, reads DGGITQSPKYLFRKEGQNVTLSCEQNLNHDAMYWYRQDPGQGLRLIYYSQIVNDFQKGDIAEGYSVSREKKESFPLTVTSAQKNPTAFYLCASSWDVGSGANVLTFGAGSRLTVL.

This clone has only one observation. The gene calls are TRBV11-3 and TRBJ1-3; D is possibly TRBD1 (6 bases). Germline loops: CDR1 SGHNT, CDR2 YENEEA. The CDR3 totals 15 residues. V was pared by 2 bases and J by 0 bases, with 8 bases between. CDR3 in amino acids: CASSLRGNSGNTIYF. CDR3 coding DNA: TGTGCCAGCAGCTTAAGGGGGAACTCTGGAAACACCATATATTTT. The full variable domain, completed using reference TRBV11-3 and TRBJ1-3, is EAGVVQSPRYKIIEKKQPVAFWCNPISGHNTLYWYLQNLGQGPELLIRYENEEAVDDSQLPKDRFSAERLKGVDSTLKIQPAELGDSAVYLCASSLRGNSGNTIYFGEGSWLTVV.

The chain links TRBV4-3 to TRBJ2-3; D perhaps matches TRBD2 (7 bases). Germline-derived CDR1 and CDR2 are LGHNA and YSLEER. The CDR3 is 17 amino acids. V dropped 2 bases and J dropped 1 base, with 16 bases sitting between them. In nucleotides, the CDR3 is TGCGCCAGCAGCCAAAGTAACGGCGGGGGCCGCACAGATACGCAGTATTTT. Its protein is CASSQSNGGGRTDTQYF.

The chain combines TRBV13 with TRBJ1-1; unclear D gene. The CDR3 is 15 residues long. V was clipped by 1 base and J by 5 bases, with 14 bases between them. Germline V gene data show CDR1 as PRHDT and CDR2 as FYEKMQ (reference sequence). In DNA form, the CDR3 reads TGTGCCAGCAGCTTAGCCCCCGGGATCCGTACTGAAGCTTTCTTT. Translating gives CASSLAPGIRTEAFF.

The rearrangement joins TRBV2 to TRBJ2-3; TRBD2 agrees at 10 bases. The trim removed 8 bases at V and 2 bases at J, leaving 7 bases unmatched. Germline lookup yields CDR1 SNHLY and CDR2 FYNNEI. CDR3 size: 15 residues. In DNA form, the CDR3 reads TGTGCCAGCGGGATAGCGGGGGGATACACAGATACGCAGTATTTT. Amino acids: CASGIAGGYTDTQYF.

This clone was counted a single time. The chain combines TRBV21-1 with TRBJ2-1; TRBD2 is the table's D call, not checked against the DNA. TRBV21-1 is deemed a pseudogene. The CDR3 has 14 amino acids. CDR3 bases: TGTGCCAGCAGCAAAGAGGCTAGTAAGAATGAGCAGTTCTTC. Residues: CASSKEASKNEQFF.

The genes are TRBV4-2 and TRBJ1-1, with a weak D call TRBD1 (5 bases). The CDR3 is made up of 13 amino acids. Trimming took off 8 bases at V and 6 bases at J, with 16 bases between the two ends. The germline CDR1 and CDR2 sequences are LGHNA and YNFKEQ. The DNA for the CDR3 is TGTGCCAGCGTACCGGGGACCGGCGCTGAAGCTTTCTTT. Amino acid sequence: CASVPGTGAEAFF.

This clone showed up just once. This chain links TRBV4-2 with TRBJ1-2; D ambiguous. From germline, CDR1 is LGHNA and CDR2 YNFKEQ. The CDR3 length is 11 residues. The V end was cut by 0 bases, the J end by 5 bases, with 1 base between. The CDR3 region is CASSQEYGYTF. The CDR3 DNA follows: TGTGCCAGCAGCCAAGAGTATGGCTACACCTTC.

This rearrangement joins TRBV5-1 to TRBJ1-4; perhaps TRBD1 as D (5 bases). V shed 0 bases and J shed 3 bases, with 9 bases lying between them. CDR3 size: 15 residues. The germline gives CDR1 SGHRS, CDR2 YFSETQ. The CDR3 sequence is CASSLGGTANEKLFF. As DNA, the CDR3 is TGCGCCAGCAGCTTGGGCGGGACGGCTAATGAAAAACTGTTTTTT. The full variable domain, in which reference TRBV5-1 and TRBJ1-4 provide the parts outside the CDR3, is KAGVTQTPRYLIKTRGQQVTLSCSPISGHRSVSWYQQTPGQGLQFLFEYFSETQRNKGNFPGRFSGRQFSNSRSEMNVSTLELGDSALYLCASSLGGTANEKLFFGSGTQLSVL.

The chain is built from TRBV7-9 and TRBJ2-3, with 9 bases fitting TRBD2. The CDR3 is 14 amino acids. Trimming removed 6 bases from V and 6 bases from J; junction bases left unmatched: 7. Germline CDR1 SEHNR, CDR2 FQNEAQ (reference sequence). The CDR3: CASSSAGGEDTQYF. The CDR3 DNA sequence: TGTGCCAGCAGTTCAGCGGGAGGTGAGGATACGCAGTATTTT.

The V call is TRBV2, the J call TRBJ2-7, with a tentative D call TRBD2 (5 bases). The CDR3 has 14 amino acids. V was pared by 4 bases and J by 6 bases, with 16 bases between. CDR1 is SNHLY and CDR2 is FYNNEI in the germline V gene. CDR3 in amino acids: CASSVPLGSSEQYF. For the CDR3, the DNA is TGTGCCAGCAGTGTACCTCTTGGGAGCAGCGAGCAGTACTTC.

The V and J genes are TRBV28 and TRBJ2-7, with a weak D call TRBD2 (6 bases). V lost 6 bases and J 5 bases, leaving 11 bases between the germline ends. There are 12 residues in the CDR3. Per the germline V gene, CDR1 is MDHEN and CDR2 is SYDVKM. Written as DNA, the CDR3 is TGTGCCAGCAGCACGACTAGGAACGAGCAGTACTTC. Its translation: CASSTTRNEQYF.

The chain combines TRBV28 with TRBJ2-7, with a possible D match to TRBD2 (7 bases). Germline CDR1 is MDHEN and CDR2 is SYDVKM. This CDR3 region has 15 residues. Trimming took off 4 bases at V and 4 bases at J, with 17 bases between the two ends. In nucleotides, the CDR3 is TGTGCCAGCAGTTCGTGGGGGGGGCTTCATTACGAGCAGTACTTC. This encodes CASSSWGGLHYEQYF. Filled out from reference TRBV28 and TRBJ2-7, the complete variable domain reads DVKVTQSSRYLVKRTGEKVFLECVQDMDHENMFWYRQDPGLGLRLIYFSYDVKMKEKGDIPEGYSVSREKKERFSLILESASTNQTSMYLCASSSWGGLHYEQYFGPGTRLTVT.